This T cell receptor beta chain appears in the sequencing data of a study of identical twins. Healthy Caucasians were all of the donors. Each CDR3 protein is one row after TCRdb ran MiXCR on the 5' RACE reads. The data show a few hundred thousand distinct CDR3 sequences, with 9.6% seen just once and roughly 3% held by the top ten. This clonotype has at least ten counts. These data also featured in a second study, about yellow fever vaccine responses in identical twins.

This clonotype was obtained from a woman between 18 and 30 years old in good health. The sequenced material came from PBMCs.

CDR3 sequence: CASSQGLLRGQYF. CDR3 coding DNA: TGTGCCAGCAGCCAAGGTCTACTACGAGGGCAGTACTTC. The gene calls are TRBV3-1 and TRBJ2-7; D is undetermined. The CDR3 consists of 13 residues. CDR1 is LGHDT, CDR2 YNNKEL, per germline (reference sequence). V was clipped by 1 base and J by 9 bases, with 13 bases between them.